The entry below gives a single T cell receptor beta chain sequence along with its context. Its antigen is unidentified. The data belong to a study of T cell repertoires in cytomegalovirus infection. Between the trimmed V and J ends, which lost 5 bases and 6 bases, there was a span of 16 bases. This CDR3 is 14 amino acids long. One entry per CDR3 protein, called by TCRdb with MiXCR from the reads. Here the sample spans 700,000 to 850,000 distinct CDR3 sequences, 30% to 35% being singletons. The TCR originated in a human donor in good health (CMV status not recorded). Some clones in this sample may be carry-over from other donors' samples. Sequences were derived from cultured CD8+ T cells from PBMCs, sampled from culture after CMV antigen stimulation. The chain is built from TRBV12-3 or TRBV12-4 and TRBJ2-5, with a tentative D call TRBD1 (6 bases). The DNA of the CDR3 is TGTGCCAGCAGTCTGACAGGAGCTCAACAGACCCAGTACTTC. This sequence encodes CASSLTGAQQTQYF.